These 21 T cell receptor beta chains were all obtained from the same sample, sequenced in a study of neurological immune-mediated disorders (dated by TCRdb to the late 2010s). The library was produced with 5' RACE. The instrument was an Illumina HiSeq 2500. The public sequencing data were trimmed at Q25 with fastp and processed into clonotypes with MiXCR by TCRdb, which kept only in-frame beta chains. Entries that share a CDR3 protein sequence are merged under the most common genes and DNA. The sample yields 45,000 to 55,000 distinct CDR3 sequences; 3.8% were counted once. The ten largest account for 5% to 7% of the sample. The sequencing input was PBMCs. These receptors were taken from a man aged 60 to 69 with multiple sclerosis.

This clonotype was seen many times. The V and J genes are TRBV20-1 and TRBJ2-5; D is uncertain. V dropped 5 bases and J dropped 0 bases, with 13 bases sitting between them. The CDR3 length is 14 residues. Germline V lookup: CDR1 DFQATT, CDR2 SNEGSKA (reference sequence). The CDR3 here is CSASLVGNQETQYF. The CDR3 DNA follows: TGCAGTGCTTCGCTAGTAGGGAACCAAGAGACCCAGTACTTC.

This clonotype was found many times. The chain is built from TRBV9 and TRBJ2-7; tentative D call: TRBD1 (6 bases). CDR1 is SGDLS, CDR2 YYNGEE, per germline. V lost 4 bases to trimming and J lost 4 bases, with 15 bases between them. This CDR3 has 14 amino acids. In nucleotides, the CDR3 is TGTGCCAGCAGCTCGGACGGGACACTTTACGAGCAGTACTTC. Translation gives CASSSDGTLYEQYF.

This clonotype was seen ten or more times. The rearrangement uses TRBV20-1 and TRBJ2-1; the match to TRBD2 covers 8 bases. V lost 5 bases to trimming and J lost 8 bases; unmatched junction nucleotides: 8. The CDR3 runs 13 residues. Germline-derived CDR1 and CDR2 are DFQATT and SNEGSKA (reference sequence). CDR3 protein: CSASAGVDYEQFF. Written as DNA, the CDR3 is TGCAGTGCTTCAGCGGGAGTAGATTATGAGCAGTTCTTC.

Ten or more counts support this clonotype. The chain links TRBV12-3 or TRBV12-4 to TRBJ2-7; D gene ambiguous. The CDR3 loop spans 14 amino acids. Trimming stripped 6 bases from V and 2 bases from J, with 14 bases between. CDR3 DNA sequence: TGTGCCAGCAGGGGCGGATCGGATACCTACGAGCAGTACTTC. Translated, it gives CASRGGSDTYEQYF.

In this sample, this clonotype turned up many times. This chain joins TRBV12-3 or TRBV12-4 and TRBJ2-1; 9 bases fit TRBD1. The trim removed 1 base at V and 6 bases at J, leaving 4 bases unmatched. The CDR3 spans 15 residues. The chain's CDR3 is CASSLGTGVSNEQFF. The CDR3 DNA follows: TGTGCCAGCAGTTTAGGGACAGGGGTAAGCAATGAGCAGTTCTTC.

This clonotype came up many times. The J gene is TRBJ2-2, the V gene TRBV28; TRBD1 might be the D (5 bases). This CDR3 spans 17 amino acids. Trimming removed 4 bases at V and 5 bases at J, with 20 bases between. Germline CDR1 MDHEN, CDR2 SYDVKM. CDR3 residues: CASSSPSGARDTGELFF. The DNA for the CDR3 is TGTGCCAGCAGTTCCCCCTCTGGGGCCAGGGATACCGGGGAGCTGTTTTTT. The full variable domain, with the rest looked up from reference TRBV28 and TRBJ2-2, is DVKVTQSSRYLVKRTGEKVFLECVQDMDHENMFWYRQDPGLGLRLIYFSYDVKMKEKGDIPEGYSVSREKKERFSLILESASTNQTSMYLCASSSPSGARDTGELFFGEGSRLTVL.

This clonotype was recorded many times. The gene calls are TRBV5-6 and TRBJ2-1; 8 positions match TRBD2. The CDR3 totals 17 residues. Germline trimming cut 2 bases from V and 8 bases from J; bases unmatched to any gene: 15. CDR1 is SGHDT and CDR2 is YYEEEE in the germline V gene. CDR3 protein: CASSFPAGTRGTHEQFF. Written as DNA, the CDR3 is TGTGCCAGCAGCTTTCCAGCCGGGACTAGGGGGACTCATGAGCAGTTCTTC.

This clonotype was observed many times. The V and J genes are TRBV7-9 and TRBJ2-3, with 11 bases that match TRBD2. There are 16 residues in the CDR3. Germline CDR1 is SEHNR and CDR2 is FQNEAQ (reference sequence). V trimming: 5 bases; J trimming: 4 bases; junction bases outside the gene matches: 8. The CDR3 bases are TGTGCCAGCAGCCAACCTCTAGCGGGGGGACCAGATACGCAGTATTTT. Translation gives CASSQPLAGGPDTQYF.

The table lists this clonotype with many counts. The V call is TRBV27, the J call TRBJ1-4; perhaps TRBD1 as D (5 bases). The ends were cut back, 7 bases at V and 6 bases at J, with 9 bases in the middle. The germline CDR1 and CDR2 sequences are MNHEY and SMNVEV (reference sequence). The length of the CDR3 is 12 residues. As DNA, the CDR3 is TGTGCCAGCAAAACAGGATATGAAAAACTGTTTTTT. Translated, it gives CASKTGYEKLFF.

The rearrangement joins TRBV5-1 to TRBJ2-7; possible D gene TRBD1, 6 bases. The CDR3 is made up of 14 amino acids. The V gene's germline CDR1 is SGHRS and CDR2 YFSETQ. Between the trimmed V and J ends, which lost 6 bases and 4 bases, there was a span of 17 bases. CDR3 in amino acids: CASNRDQGSYEQYF. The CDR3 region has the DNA TGCGCCAGCAACCGGGACCAGGGGAGTTACGAGCAGTACTTC.

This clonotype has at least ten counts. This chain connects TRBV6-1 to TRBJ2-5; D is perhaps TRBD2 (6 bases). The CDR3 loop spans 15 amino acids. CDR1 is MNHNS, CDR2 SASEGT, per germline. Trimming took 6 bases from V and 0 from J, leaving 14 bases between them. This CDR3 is CASSRDSDNQETQYF. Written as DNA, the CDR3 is TGTGCCAGCAGCCGGGACTCCGACAACCAAGAGACCCAGTACTTC.

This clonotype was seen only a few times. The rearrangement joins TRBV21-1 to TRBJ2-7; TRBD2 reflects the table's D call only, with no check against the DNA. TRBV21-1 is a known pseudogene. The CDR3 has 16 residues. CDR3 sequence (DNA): TGTGCCAGCAGCAAAAATAATAGGACTAGCGACTACGAGCAGTACTTC. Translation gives CASSKNNRTSDYEQYF.

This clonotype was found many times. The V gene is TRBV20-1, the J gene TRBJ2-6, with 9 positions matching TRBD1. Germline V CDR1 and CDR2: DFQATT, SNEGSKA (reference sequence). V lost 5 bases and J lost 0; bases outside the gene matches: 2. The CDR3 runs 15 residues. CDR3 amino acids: CSAWTGDSGANVLTF. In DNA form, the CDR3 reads TGCAGTGCTTGGACAGGGGACTCTGGGGCCAACGTCCTGACTTTC.

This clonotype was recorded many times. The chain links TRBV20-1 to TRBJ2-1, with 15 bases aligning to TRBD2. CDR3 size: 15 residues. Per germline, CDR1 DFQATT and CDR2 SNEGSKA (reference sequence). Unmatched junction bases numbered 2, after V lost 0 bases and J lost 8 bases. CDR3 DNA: TGCAGTGCTAGAGATAGGACTAGCGGGGGGGATGAGCAGTTCTTC. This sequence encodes CSARDRTSGGDEQFF.

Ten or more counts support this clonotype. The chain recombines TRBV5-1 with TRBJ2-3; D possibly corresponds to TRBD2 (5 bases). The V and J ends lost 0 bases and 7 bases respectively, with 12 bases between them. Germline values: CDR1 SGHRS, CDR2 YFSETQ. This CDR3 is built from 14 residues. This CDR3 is CASSLAVPGNTQYF. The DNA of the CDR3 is TGCGCCAGCAGCTTGGCGGTACCGGGGAATACGCAGTATTTT.

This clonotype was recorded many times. The chain's CDR3 is CASSGRGGIDEQFF. The CDR3 nucleotides read TGTGCCAGCAGTGGAAGGGGGGGGATCGATGAGCAGTTCTTC. The V gene is TRBV6-1, the J gene TRBJ2-1; perhaps TRBD2 as D (7 bases). V lost 4 bases and J lost 8, with 15 bases in between. The CDR3 has 14 residues. The germline gives CDR1 MNHNS, CDR2 SASEGT.

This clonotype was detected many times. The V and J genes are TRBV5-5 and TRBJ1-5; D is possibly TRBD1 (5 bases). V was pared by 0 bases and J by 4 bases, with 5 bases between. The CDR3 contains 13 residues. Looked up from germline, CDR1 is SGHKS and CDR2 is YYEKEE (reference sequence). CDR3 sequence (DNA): TGTGCCAGCAGCTTGGGACAGAATCAGCCCCAGCATTTT. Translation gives CASSLGQNQPQHF.

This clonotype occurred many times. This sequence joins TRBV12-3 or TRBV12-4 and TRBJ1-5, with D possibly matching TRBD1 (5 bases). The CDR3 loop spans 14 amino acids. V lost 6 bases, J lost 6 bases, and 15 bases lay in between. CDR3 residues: CASRQGVVSQPQHF. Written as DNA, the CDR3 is TGTGCCAGCAGGCAAGGGGTAGTAAGTCAGCCCCAGCATTTT.

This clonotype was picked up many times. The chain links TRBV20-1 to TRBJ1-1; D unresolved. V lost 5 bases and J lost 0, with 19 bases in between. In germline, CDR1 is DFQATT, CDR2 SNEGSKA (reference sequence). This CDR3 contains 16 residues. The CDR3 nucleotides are TGCAGTGCTCGCCCCTCGAGGAGCCTCATGAACACTGAAGCTTTCTTT. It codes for CSARPSRSLMNTEAFF.

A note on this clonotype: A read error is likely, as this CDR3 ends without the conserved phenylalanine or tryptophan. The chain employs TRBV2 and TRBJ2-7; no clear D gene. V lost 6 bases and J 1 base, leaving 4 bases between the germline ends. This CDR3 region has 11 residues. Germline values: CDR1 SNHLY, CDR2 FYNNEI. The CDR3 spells CASRVSYEQYC. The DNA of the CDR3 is TGTGCCAGCAGGGTTTCCTACGAGCAGTACTGC.

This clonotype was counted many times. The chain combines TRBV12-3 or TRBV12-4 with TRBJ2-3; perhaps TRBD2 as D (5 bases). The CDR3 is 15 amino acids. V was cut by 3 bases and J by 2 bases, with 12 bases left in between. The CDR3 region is CASSFTSGITDTQYF. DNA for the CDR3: TGTGCCAGCAGTTTCACCTCGGGAATCACAGATACGCAGTATTTT.